This T cell receptor beta chain was identified in a study of tumor-infiltrating lymphocytes in oesophageal squamous cell carcinoma. TCRdb processed the PCR reads anew with MiXCR; each CDR3 protein has one entry. The table records around 22,000 distinct CDR3 sequences, approximately 34% of them present only once. Germline CDR1 is MDHEN and CDR2 is SYDVKM. This CDR3 spans 16 amino acids. For this clonotype: Since a much larger clone is just one base distant, this may be a read error.

This TCR came from a female donor with esophageal squamous cell carcinoma. The rearrangement joins TRBV28 to TRBJ2-1, with D perhaps matching TRBD2 (5 bases). The better agreement between TRBJ2-7 and the DNA end casts doubt on the J call. The specimen was esophageal tumor tissue. CDR3 protein: CASRPQTSGTYNEQYF. The CDR3 bases are TGTGCCAGCAGGCCTCAAACTAGTGGAACCTACAATGAGCAGTACTTC.